A selection of T cell receptor beta chains follows, all from one sample in a study of T-cell reconstitution after alpha-beta-depleted transplantation in children. TCRdb called the PCR reads again in MiXCR, with one record for every CDR3 protein. The sample lists approximately 980,000 distinct CDR3 sequences; about 29% were seen once. The sequencing here drew on PBMCs, mostly from graft donor cells, taken 360 days after TCRalphabeta/CD19-depleted stem cell transplant. The source of these receptors is a boy in the first two years of life who had a stem cell transplant for SCID, so the T cells may come from the graft donor. CDR3s include the opening cysteine and the closing phenylalanine or tryptophan. The D gene is left open where the match is weak. Only part of the rows carry a size: once, few, many, or a class if the clone is expanded.

abundance,v_gene,j_gene,d_gene,CDR3aa,CDR3nt
.,TRBV3-1,TRBJ2-1,.,CASSQQGYEQFF,TGTGCCAGCAGCCAACAGGGGTACGAGCAGTTCTTC
.,TRBV5-1,TRBJ1-2,TRBD1,CASSPEGQGYGYTF,TGCGCCAGCAGCCCAGAAGGACAGGGCTATGGCTACACCTTC
.,TRBV12-3/TRBV12-4,TRBJ2-1,.,CASRLVRHEQFF,TGTGCCAGCAGACTAGTCAGGCATGAGCAGTTCTTC
.,TRBV20-1,TRBJ2-2,TRBD2,CSARALAGGLRTGELFF,TGCAGTGCTAGAGCTCTAGCGGGGGGGCTAAGAACCGGGGAGCTGTTTTTT
.,TRBV12-3/TRBV12-4,TRBJ2-7,.,CASSLAGAGSYEQYF,TGTGCCAGCAGTTTGGCCGGAGCAGGATCCTACGAGCAGTACTTC
.,TRBV4-2,TRBJ1-1,TRBD1,CASSLNRGQNTEAFF,TGTGCCAGCAGCCTAAACAGGGGACAGAACACTGAAGCTTTCTTT
few,TRBV5-1,TRBJ2-3,.,CASSPWTTPTDTQYF,TGCGCCAGCAGCCCCTGGACTACCCCCACAGATACGCAGTATTTT
few,TRBV29-1,TRBJ2-3,TRBD2,CSAIGLAGLTDTQYF,TGCAGCGCGATAGGGCTAGCGGGGCTCACAGATACGCAGTATTTT
few,TRBV7-2,TRBJ2-5,TRBD2,CASSRLGLDGETQYF,TGTGCCAGCAGCCGCCTCGGACTAGATGGAGAGACCCAGTACTTC
.,TRBV7-9,TRBJ2-3,TRBD1,CATEKTTGAGSDTQYF,TGTGCCACCGAAAAGACAACAGGGGCCGGGTCAGATACGCAGTATTTT
few,TRBV5-6,TRBJ2-2,TRBD1,CASSLVPQGANTGELFF,TGTGCCAGCAGCTTGGTGCCGCAGGGGGCGAACACCGGGGAGCTGTTTTTT
.,TRBV5-1,TRBJ1-2,TRBD1,CASSQPGQGFGYTF,TGCGCCAGCAGCCAACCGGGACAGGGGTTTGGCTACACCTTC
.,TRBV14,TRBJ1-2,.,CASSQDRTGMNGYTF,TGTGCCAGCAGCCAAGACCGTACAGGGATGAATGGCTACACCTTC
once,TRBV9,TRBJ1-5,.,CASSFTTRYRGNQPQHF,TGTGCCAGCAGCTTTACGACCCGGTACAGGGGCAATCAGCCCCAGCATTTT
few,TRBV5-1,TRBJ2-7,.,CASSQRDTAYEQYF,TGCGCCAGCAGCCAGCGGGACACAGCCTACGAGCAGTACTTC
.,TRBV3-1,TRBJ2-4,.,CASSPSWGAKNIQYF,TGTGCCAGCAGCCCATCATGGGGGGCAAAAAACATTCAGTACTTC
few,TRBV18,TRBJ2-5,.,CASSVGVRIQETQYF,TGTGCCAGCTCAGTCGGGGTCCGAATACAAGAGACCCAGTACTTC
few,TRBV4-2,TRBJ2-5,.,CASSQVGGAGQETQYF,TGTGCCAGCAGCCAAGTTGGCGGGGCAGGGCAAGAGACCCAGTACTTC
few,TRBV20-1,TRBJ2-3,TRBD2,CSADPSGSTDTQYF,TGCAGTGCTGACCCTAGCGGGAGCACAGATACGCAGTATTTT
.,TRBV5-6,TRBJ2-1,TRBD2,CASSLESGLVSNEQFF,TGTGCCAGCAGCTTGGAATCGGGACTAGTAAGTAATGAGCAGTTCTTC
many,TRBV12-3/TRBV12-4,TRBJ2-2,.,CASSFVHANTGELFF,TGTGCCAGCAGTTTCGTGCACGCGAACACCGGGGAGCTGTTTTTT
once,TRBV30,TRBJ2-5,.,CAWSGGLPQETQYF,TGTGCCTGGAGTGGGGGACTTCCACAAGAGACCCAGTACTTC
.,TRBV5-5,TRBJ2-1,.,CASSLWDGPWNEQFF,TGTGCCAGCAGCTTGTGGGACGGACCGTGGAATGAGCAGTTCTTC
few,TRBV20-1,TRBJ2-7,.,CSASASYISYEQYF,TGCAGTGCTAGTGCTAGCTATATCTCCTACGAGCAGTACTTC
.,TRBV3-1,TRBJ1-1,.,CASSQGGPTEAFF,TGTGCCAGCAGCCAGGGTGGCCCCACTGAAGCTTTCTTT
.,TRBV3-1,TRBJ2-5,.,CASVRRGAETQYF,TGTGCCAGCGTGCGGAGGGGTGCAGAGACCCAGTACTTC
.,TRBV5-1,TRBJ2-7,.,CASSLGQGWTYEQYF,TGCGCCAGCAGCTTGGGCCAGGGATGGACCTACGAGCAGTACTTC
.,TRBV12-3/TRBV12-4,TRBJ1-5,.,CASTPGPGVPNQPQHF,TGTGCCAGCACCCCCGGCCCGGGAGTCCCCAATCAGCCCCAGCATTTT
.,TRBV6-1,TRBJ1-5,.,CASRAVGRDQPQHF,TGTGCCAGCAGAGCGGTCGGGCGCGATCAGCCCCAGCATTTT
few,TRBV20-1,TRBJ1-1,TRBD1,CSARDPGQDEAFF,TGCAGTGCTAGAGATCCCGGACAGGATGAAGCTTTCTTT
.,TRBV5-1,TRBJ2-1,TRBD2,CASSRGGSDNEQFF,TGCGCCAGCAGCCGGGGGGGGTCGGACAATGAGCAGTTCTTC
.,TRBV6-1,TRBJ1-1,TRBD1,CASSAIISRPGQGIGTEAFF,TGTGCCAGCAGTGCCATTATCTCTCGTCCGGGACAGGGAATCGGCACTGAAGCTTTCTTT
.,TRBV15,TRBJ2-2,.,CATSRDAPRLAGELFF,TGTGCCACCAGCAGAGATGCCCCCCGTTTGGCCGGGGAGCTGTTTTTT
.,TRBV5-1,TRBJ2-3,.,CASSYAGGTDTQYF,TGCGCCAGCAGCTATGCAGGGGGCACAGATACGCAGTATTTT
few,TRBV7-2,TRBJ2-1,TRBD2,CASSLESGTSEQFF,TGTGCCAGCAGCTTGGAGTCCGGGACTAGCGAGCAGTTCTTC
.,TRBV27,TRBJ1-4,.,CASSLSRSGKEKLFF,TGTGCCAGCAGTTTAAGTAGGTCTGGGAAGGAAAAACTGTTTTTT
few,TRBV28,TRBJ2-7,.,CASSLPPGLRPYEQYF,TGTGCCAGCAGTCTCCCCCCGGGTCTGAGGCCCTACGAGCAGTACTTC
few,TRBV5-1,TRBJ1-2,.,CASSLVVRPGGYTF,TGCGCCAGCAGCTTGGTGGTCAGGCCGGGTGGCTACACCTTC
many,TRBV20-1,TRBJ2-5,TRBD1,CSARYRGETQYF,TGCAGTGCTCGGTACAGGGGCGAGACCCAGTACTTC
.,TRBV5-1,TRBJ2-7,.,CASSFQGNAYEQYF,TGCGCCAGCAGCTTCCAGGGGAACGCCTACGAGCAGTACTTC
few,TRBV7-9,TRBJ1-1,.,CASSLWENEAFF,TGTGCCAGCAGCTTATGGGAAAATGAAGCTTTCTTT
few,TRBV20-1,TRBJ2-3,TRBD2,CSASGLAGWDTQYF,TGCAGTGCTTCGGGACTAGCGGGGTGGGATACGCAGTATTTT
.,TRBV21-1,TRBJ2-2,.,CASSPNPGELFF,TGTGCCAGCAGCCCTAACCCCGGGGAGCTGTTTTTT
few,TRBV4-3,TRBJ2-2,TRBD2,CASSQPSGANTGELFF,TGCGCCAGCAGCCAACCTAGCGGGGCGAACACCGGGGAGCTGTTTTTT
.,TRBV2,TRBJ2-5,.,CASSGLSETQYF,TGTGCCAGCAGTGGACTCTCAGAGACCCAGTACTTC
.,TRBV6-1,TRBJ2-1,TRBD2,CASSRTSGFDDEQFF,TGTGCCAGCAGTCGCACTAGCGGGTTTGACGATGAGCAGTTCTTC
.,TRBV7-2,TRBJ1-4,.,CASSLPRSSGEKLFF,TGTGCCAGCAGCCTACCCCGATCGTCCGGAGAAAAACTGTTTTTT
.,TRBV5-1,TRBJ2-3,.,CASSLDSQGRTDTQYF,TGCGCCAGCAGCTTGGATAGCCAGGGACGCACAGATACGCAGTATTTT
.,TRBV6-2/TRBV6-3,TRBJ2-1,TRBD2,CASSTRLAGDSYNEQFF,TGTGCCAGCAGTACGAGGCTAGCGGGGGACTCCTACAATGAGCAGTTCTTC
few,TRBV29-1,TRBJ2-2,.,CSAQGRPAGELFF,TGCAGCGCTCAAGGCCGCCCCGCCGGGGAGCTGTTTTTT
.,TRBV6-1,TRBJ2-1,.,CASTWDRTYNEQFF,TGTGCCAGCACCTGGGACCGAACCTACAATGAGCAGTTCTTC
.,TRBV29-1,TRBJ1-1,TRBD1,CSVGWQGGTEAFF,TGCAGCGTTGGATGGCAGGGGGGAACTGAAGCTTTCTTT
.,TRBV24-1,TRBJ2-1,TRBD2,CATSGGLAGGSSYNEQFF,TGTGCCACCAGTGGTGGGCTAGCGGGCGGAAGCTCCTACAATGAGCAGTTCTTC
.,TRBV13,TRBJ2-3,.,CASSLIVAEPDTQYF,TGTGCCAGCAGCTTAATCGTCGCCGAACCAGATACGCAGTATTTT
few,TRBV27,TRBJ1-5,.,CASSIDLYQPQHF,TGTGCCAGCAGTATCGACCTCTATCAGCCCCAGCATTTT